These 11 T cell receptor beta chains came from one sample sequenced in a study of blood T cell repertoires in COVID-19. TCRdb keeps only in-frame clones here, not all; method: immunoSEQ multiplex PCR. The sample has about 150,000 clones, almost 80% seen once; the top ten hold 9.5% to 12%. The specimen sequenced was peripheral blood. The source is a man aged 55 to 70 who had recovered from COVID-19.

The V and J genes are TRBV6-2 or TRBV6-3 and TRBJ2-3; D possibly corresponds to TRBD2 (6 bases). Germline CDR1 is MNHEY and CDR2 is SVGEGT. V shed 0 bases and J shed 4 bases, with 14 bases lying between them. The CDR3 is 16 residues long. The CDR3 DNA sequence: TGTGCCAGCAGTTACTCGAGGAGGGCCAAGCCAGATACGCAGTATTTT. The encoded protein is CASSYSRRAKPDTQYF.

V usage is TRBV5-1 and J usage is TRBJ2-2; TRBD2 is a possible D gene (5 bases). The germline gives CDR1 SGHRS, CDR2 YFSETQ. Trimming took 0 bases from V and 6 from J, leaving 15 bases between them. The CDR3 extends over 16 amino acids. The CDR3 is CASSLASKSVPGELFF. CDR3 DNA: TGCGCCAGCAGCTTGGCTAGCAAGAGTGTTCCCGGGGAGCTGTTTTTT.

This chain joins TRBV21-1 and TRBJ2-1; TRBD2 was called by the table and not checked on the DNA. TRBV21-1 is classified as a pseudogene. The CDR3 has 14 amino acids. The CDR3 sequence is CASSVLAGNNEQFF. The CDR3, as DNA: TGTGCCAGCAGCGTGCTAGCGGGGAACAATGAGCAGTTCTTC.

This clone appeared once. The chain links TRBV11-3 to TRBJ2-7; 9 bases map to TRBD2. The CDR3 consists of 20 residues. Trimming at V came to 0 bases and at J to 7 bases, leaving 22 bases not matched to a gene. Germline-derived CDR1 and CDR2 are SGHNT and YENEEA. The CDR3 spells CASSLDSLASGTHPLGEQYF. The CDR3 nucleotides are TGTGCCAGCAGCTTAGATTCCCTAGCTAGCGGGACTCACCCACTGGGAGAGCAGTACTTC.

The genes are TRBV30 and TRBJ1-1; D is perhaps TRBD1 (5 bases). Trimming pared 3 bases from V and 1 base from J, leaving 12 bases between. This CDR3 contains 14 residues. Germline CDR1 is GTSNPN and CDR2 is SVGIG (reference sequence). In DNA form, the CDR3 reads TGTGCCTGGAGGGGGTCGGGGGGGAACACTGAAGCTTTCTTT. Protein sequence: CAWRGSGGNTEAFF.

The V call is TRBV30, the J call TRBJ1-5; D remains unclear. The CDR3 covers 13 residues. V dropped 1 base and J dropped 7 bases, with 11 bases sitting between them. CDR1 and CDR2 from the germline V gene are GTSNPN and SVGIG (reference sequence). CDR3 nucleotide sequence: TGTGCCTGGAGTGCGGACCGGGAGCAGCCCCAGCATTTT. Its protein product is CAWSADREQPQHF.

The chain couples TRBV5-1 to TRBJ2-1; TRBD2 matches at 13 bases. The junction had 6 bases not matched to a gene; V was cut back by 4 bases and J by 8 bases. The CDR3 loop spans 15 amino acids. The germline gives CDR1 SGHRS, CDR2 YFSETQ. The CDR3 DNA sequence: TGCGCCAGCAGCCCAGGGACTAGCGGGAACGATGAGCAGTTCTTC. Its translation: CASSPGTSGNDEQFF. The variable domain in full, completed from reference TRBV5-1 and TRBJ2-1, reads KAGVTQTPRYLIKTRGQQVTLSCSPISGHRSVSWYQQTPGQGLQFLFEYFSETQRNKGNFPGRFSGRQFSNSRSEMNVSTLELGDSALYLCASSPGTSGNDEQFFGPGTRLTVL.

V gene TRBV30 combines with J gene TRBJ2-3; 8 bases agree with TRBD2. The trim removed 2 bases at V and 9 bases at J, leaving 4 bases unmatched. The germline V gene encodes CDR1 GTSNPN and CDR2 SVGIG (reference sequence). The CDR3 extends over 12 amino acids. The CDR3 spells CAWSPGGGTQYF. The CDR3 coding sequence is TGTGCCTGGAGTCCCGGGGGGGGCACGCAGTATTTT. The full variable domain, completed using reference TRBV30 and TRBJ2-3, is SQTIHQWPATLVQPVGSPLSLECTVEGTSNPNLYWYRQAAGRGLQLLFYSVGIGQISSEVPQNLSASRPQDRQFILSSKKLLLSDSGFYLCAWSPGGGTQYFGPGTRLTVL.

The chain carries TRBV12-3 or TRBV12-4 and TRBJ1-1; TRBD1 might be the D (5 bases). Trimming cost V 3 bases and J 8 bases, with 13 bases left between them. This CDR3 is 13 amino acids long. The CDR3, as DNA: TGTGCCAGCAGTTTCCGGACAAACGGAGAAGCTTTCTTT. Translating it yields CASSFRTNGEAFF.

The V and J genes are TRBV6-6 and TRBJ2-7; weak D call: TRBD1 (6 bases). V lost 9 bases to trimming and J lost 2 bases, with 14 bases between them. From germline, CDR1 is MNHNY and CDR2 SVGAGI (reference sequence). CDR3 length: 13 amino acids. The CDR3 is CASSQGRTYEQYF. CDR3 DNA sequence: TGTGCCAGTTCACAGGGCCGAACCTACGAGCAGTACTTC.

The rearrangement links TRBV3-1 (or the pseudogene TRBV3-2) to TRBJ1-5; a possible D gene is TRBD1 (6 bases). Trimming cost V 2 bases and J 7 bases, with 9 bases left between them. CDR1 and CDR2 from the germline V gene are LGHDT and YNNKEL (reference sequence). The CDR3 contains 13 residues. CDR3: CASSQYRDQPQHF. The CDR3, as DNA: TGTGCCAGCAGCCAATACAGGGACCAGCCCCAGCATTTT.